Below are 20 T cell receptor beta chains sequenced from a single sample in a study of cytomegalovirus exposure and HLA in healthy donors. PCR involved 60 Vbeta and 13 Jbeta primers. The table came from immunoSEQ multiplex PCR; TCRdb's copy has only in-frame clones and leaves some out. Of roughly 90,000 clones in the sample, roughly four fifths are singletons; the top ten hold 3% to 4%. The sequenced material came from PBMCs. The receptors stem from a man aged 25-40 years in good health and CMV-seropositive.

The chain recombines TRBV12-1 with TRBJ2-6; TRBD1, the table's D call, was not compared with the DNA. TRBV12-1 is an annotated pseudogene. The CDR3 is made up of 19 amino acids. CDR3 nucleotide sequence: TGTGCCAGCAGCGTCCGAAATGGACAGGGGGTGTCAGGGGCCAACGTCCTGACTTTC. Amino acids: CASSVRNGQGVSGANVLTF.

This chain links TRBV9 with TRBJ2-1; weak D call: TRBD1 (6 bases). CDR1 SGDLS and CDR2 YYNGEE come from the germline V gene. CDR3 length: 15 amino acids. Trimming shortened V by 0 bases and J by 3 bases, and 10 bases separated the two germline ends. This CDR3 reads CASSVEQGNYNEQFF. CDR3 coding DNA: TGTGCCAGCAGCGTAGAACAGGGTAACTACAATGAGCAGTTCTTC.

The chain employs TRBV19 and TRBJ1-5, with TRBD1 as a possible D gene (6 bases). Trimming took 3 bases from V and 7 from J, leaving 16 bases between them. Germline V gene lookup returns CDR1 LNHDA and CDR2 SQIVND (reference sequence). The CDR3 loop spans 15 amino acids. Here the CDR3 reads CASSIQAGASQPQHF. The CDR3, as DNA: TGTGCCAGTAGTATCCAAGCAGGGGCTAGCCAGCCCCAGCATTTT.

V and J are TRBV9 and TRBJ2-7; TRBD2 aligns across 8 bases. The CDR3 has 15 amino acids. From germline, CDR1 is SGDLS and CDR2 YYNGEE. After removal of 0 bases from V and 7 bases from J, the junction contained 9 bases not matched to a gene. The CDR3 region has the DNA TGTGCCAGCAGCGTAGGAGGACTAGCAGTTAGAGAGCAGTACTTC. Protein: CASSVGGLAVREQYF.

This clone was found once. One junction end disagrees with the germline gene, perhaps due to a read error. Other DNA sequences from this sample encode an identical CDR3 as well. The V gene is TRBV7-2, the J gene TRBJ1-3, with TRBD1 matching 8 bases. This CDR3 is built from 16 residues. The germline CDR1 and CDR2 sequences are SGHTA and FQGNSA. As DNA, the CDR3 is TGTGCCAGCAGCTCCTTAGGACAGGGAACTGGGAACACCATATATTTT. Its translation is CASSSLGQGTGNTIYF.

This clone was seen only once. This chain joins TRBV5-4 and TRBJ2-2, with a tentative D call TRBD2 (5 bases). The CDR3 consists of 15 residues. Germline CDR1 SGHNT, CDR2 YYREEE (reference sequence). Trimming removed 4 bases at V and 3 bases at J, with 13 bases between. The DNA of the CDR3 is TGTGCCAGCAGCCGGACTCACCGGGACACCGGGGAGCTGTTTTTT. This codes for CASSRTHRDTGELFF.

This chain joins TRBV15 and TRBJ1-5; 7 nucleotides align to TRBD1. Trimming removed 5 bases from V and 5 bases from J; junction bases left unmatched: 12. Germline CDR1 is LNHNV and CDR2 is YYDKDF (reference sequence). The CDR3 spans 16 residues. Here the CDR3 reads CATSGYPTGSYQPQHF. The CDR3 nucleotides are TGTGCCACCAGCGGATACCCGACAGGGAGCTATCAGCCCCAGCATTTT.

The DNA for the CDR3 is TGTGCCAGCAAACGGGGGGGCGCCGGGACCCAGTACTTC. Its translation is CASKRGGAGTQYF. The chain employs TRBV28 and TRBJ2-5; 8 nucleotides align to TRBD2. CDR1 and CDR2 (germline): MDHEN, SYDVKM. The CDR3 runs to 13 residues. The V and J ends lost 7 bases and 7 bases, in that order; junction bases with no gene match: 8.

CDR3 DNA: TGTGCCAGCAGTGACTTAGCGGCCGGGGATACGCAGTATTTT. Protein: CASSDLAAGDTQYF. The chain employs TRBV6-4 and TRBJ2-3; D is possibly TRBD2 (6 bases). The CDR3 contains 14 residues. Between the trimmed V and J ends, which lost 1 base and 6 bases, there was a span of 11 bases. Per the germline V gene, CDR1 is MRHNA and CDR2 is SNTAGT.

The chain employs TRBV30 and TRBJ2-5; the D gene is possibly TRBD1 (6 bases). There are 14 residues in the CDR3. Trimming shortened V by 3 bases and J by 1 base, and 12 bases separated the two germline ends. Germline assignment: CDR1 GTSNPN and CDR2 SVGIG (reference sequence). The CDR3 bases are TGTGCCTGGAGCCGCAGGGGCCCCCAAGAGACCCAGTACTTC. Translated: CAWSRRGPQETQYF.

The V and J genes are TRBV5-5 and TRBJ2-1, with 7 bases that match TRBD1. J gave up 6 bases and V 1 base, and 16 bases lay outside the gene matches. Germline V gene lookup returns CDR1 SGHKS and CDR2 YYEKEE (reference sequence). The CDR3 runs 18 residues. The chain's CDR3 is CASSLLRVDRVTRNEQFF. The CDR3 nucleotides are TGTGCCAGCAGCTTGTTGAGGGTAGACAGGGTGACCCGCAATGAGCAGTTCTTC.

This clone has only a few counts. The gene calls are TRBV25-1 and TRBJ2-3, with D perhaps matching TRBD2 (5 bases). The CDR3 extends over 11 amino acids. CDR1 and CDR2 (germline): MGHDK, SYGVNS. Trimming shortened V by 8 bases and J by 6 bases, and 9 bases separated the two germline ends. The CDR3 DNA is TGTGCCAGCGCGACGGGGGATACGCAGTATTTT. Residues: CASATGDTQYF.

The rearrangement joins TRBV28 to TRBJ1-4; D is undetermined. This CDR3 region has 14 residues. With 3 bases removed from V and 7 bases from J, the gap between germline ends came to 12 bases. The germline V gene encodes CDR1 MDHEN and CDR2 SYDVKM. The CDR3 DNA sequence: TGTGCCAGCAGTTTCTGGGAGGGCGGTGAAAAACTGTTTTTT. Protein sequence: CASSFWEGGEKLFF.

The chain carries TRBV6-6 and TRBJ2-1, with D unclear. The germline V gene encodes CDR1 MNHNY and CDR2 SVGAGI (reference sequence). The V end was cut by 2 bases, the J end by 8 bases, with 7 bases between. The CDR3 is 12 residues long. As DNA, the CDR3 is TGTGCCAGCAGTTACAAGAGGCATGAGCAGTTCTTC. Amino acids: CASSYKRHEQFF.

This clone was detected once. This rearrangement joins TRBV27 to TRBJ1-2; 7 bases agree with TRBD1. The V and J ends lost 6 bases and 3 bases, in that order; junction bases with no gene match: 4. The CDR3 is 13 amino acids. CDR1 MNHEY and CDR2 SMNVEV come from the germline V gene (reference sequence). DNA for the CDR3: TGTGCCAGCAGAAGGGGGCGTGACTATGGCTACACCTTC. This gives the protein CASRRGRDYGYTF.

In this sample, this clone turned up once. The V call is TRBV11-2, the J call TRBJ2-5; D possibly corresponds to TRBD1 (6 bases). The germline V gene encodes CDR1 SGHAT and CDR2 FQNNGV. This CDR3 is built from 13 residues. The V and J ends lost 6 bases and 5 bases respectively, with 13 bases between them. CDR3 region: CASSPGAKETQYF. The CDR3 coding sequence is TGTGCCAGCAGTCCAGGGGCGAAGGAGACCCAGTACTTC.

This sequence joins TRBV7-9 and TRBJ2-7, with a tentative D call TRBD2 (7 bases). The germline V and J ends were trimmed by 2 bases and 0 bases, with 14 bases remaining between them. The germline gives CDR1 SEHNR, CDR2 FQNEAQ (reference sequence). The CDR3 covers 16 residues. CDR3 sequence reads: CASSLFAGASSYEQYF. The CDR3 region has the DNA TGTGCCAGCAGCTTATTTGCGGGGGCGAGCTCCTACGAGCAGTACTTC.

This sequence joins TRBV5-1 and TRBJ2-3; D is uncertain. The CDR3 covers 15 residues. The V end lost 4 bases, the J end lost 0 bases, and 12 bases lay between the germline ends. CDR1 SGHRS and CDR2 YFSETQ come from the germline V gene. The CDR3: CASSPAGPSTDTQYF. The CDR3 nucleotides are TGCGCCAGCAGCCCAGCAGGCCCTAGCACAGATACGCAGTATTTT.

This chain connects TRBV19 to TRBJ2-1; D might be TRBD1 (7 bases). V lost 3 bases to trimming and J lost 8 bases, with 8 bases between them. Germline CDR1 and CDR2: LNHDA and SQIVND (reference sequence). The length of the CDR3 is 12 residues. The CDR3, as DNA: TGTGCCAGTAGTATCAGGGGGGATGAGCAGTTCTTC. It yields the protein CASSIRGDEQFF.

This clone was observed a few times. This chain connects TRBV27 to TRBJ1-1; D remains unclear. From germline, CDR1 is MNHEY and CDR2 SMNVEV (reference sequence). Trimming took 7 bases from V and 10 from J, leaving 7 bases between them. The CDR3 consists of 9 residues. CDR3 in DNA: TGTGCCAGCACCGAGAGAGCTTTCTTT. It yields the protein CASTERAFF.